These T cell receptor beta chains were read from a single sample in a study of T-cell memory formation after mild COVID-19. TCRdb redid the calling of the 5' RACE reads with MiXCR, one entry per CDR3 protein. The repertoire holds 110,000 or so distinct CDR3 sequences, with over 15% as singletons. The sequenced sample consisted of PBMCs or a T cell subset sorted from them (not recorded which). These receptors were collected from a man aged 18 to 35 who had mild COVID-19 (a few samples of this study predate the infection). Cell type and time point are not known. Both conserved end residues are part of each CDR3. A D gene is named only where the DNA matches it firmly. Not all rows give a size; the values are once, few, many and, for expanded clones, a class.

TRBV30	few	TRBJ2-2	NA	TGTGCCTGGAGTGTTAGGGAAGACGGGGAGCTGTTTTTT	CAWSVREDGELFF
TRBV6-5	NA	TRBJ2-7	NA	TGTGCCAGCAGACCCGGACTCCTCTACGAGCAGTACTTC	CASRPGLLYEQYF
TRBV6-5	NA	TRBJ1-6	TRBD1	TGTGCCAGCAGTAGGACAGGGTTCCAAGATTCACCCCTCCACTTT	CASSRTGFQDSPLHF
TRBV6-6	NA	TRBJ2-3	NA	TGTGCCGGCCAAAGGGGGGTTAGCACAGATACGCAGTATTTT	CAGQRGVSTDTQYF
TRBV7-2	few	TRBJ1-5	NA	TGTGCCAGCAGCCCACAAATTAGCAATCAGCCCCAGCATTTT	CASSPQISNQPQHF
TRBV4-3	NA	TRBJ2-7	TRBD2	TGCGCCAGCAGTCAAACTAGCGGGGGGGCCTACGAGCAGTACTTC	CASSQTSGGAYEQYF
TRBV7-2	NA	TRBJ2-1	NA	TGTGCCAGCAGCGGCTTACGGGGGCGAGGAGAGCAGTTCTTC	CASSGLRGRGEQFF
TRBV6-5	NA	TRBJ1-2	NA	TGTGCCAGCAGCGGGGAGAACGGCTATGGCTACACCTTC	CASSGENGYGYTF
TRBV12-3/TRBV12-4	NA	TRBJ1-1	NA	TGTGCCAGCACCGCGGGACTCGTGAACACTGAAGCTTTCTTT	CASTAGLVNTEAFF
TRBV5-1	NA	TRBJ2-3	NA	TGCGCCAGCAGCCTGGCGGGGGCCGGGACAGATACGCAGTATTTT	CASSLAGAGTDTQYF
TRBV7-2	few	TRBJ2-5	NA	TGTGCCAGCAGCGCCGCGGGGGCCCAAGAGACCCAGTACTTC	CASSAAGAQETQYF
TRBV20-1	NA	TRBJ1-1	NA	TGCAGTGCTAGACTCCAGGGTACTGAAGCTTTCTTT	CSARLQGTEAFF